What follows are 11 T cell receptor beta chains derived from one specimen sequenced in a study of shared clonotypes between healthy human individuals. TCRdb's copy holds only in-frame clones and misses some; the assay was immunoSEQ multiplex PCR. The sample holds hundreds of thousands of clones, around 76% seen once. Sequencing was carried out using PBMCs. These receptors all come from a woman aged 40 to 50 in good health. Some clones in this sample may be carry-over from other donors' samples.

The rearrangement links TRBV6-1 to TRBJ2-1; D gene ambiguous. Trimming left V 0 bases short and J 5 bases short, with 8 bases between. The CDR3 is 14 amino acids. Germline loops: CDR1 MNHNS, CDR2 SASEGT. CDR3 amino acids: CASSEAPRNNEQFF. The CDR3 DNA reads as TGTGCCAGCAGTGAAGCTCCTCGAAACAATGAGCAGTTCTTC.

The rearrangement uses TRBV7-9 and TRBJ2-5; 7 bases are a match to TRBD1. There are 16 residues in the CDR3. Germline CDR1 is SEHNR and CDR2 is FQNEAQ (reference sequence). With V trimmed by 5 bases and J by 0 bases, 9 bases remained unmatched. The CDR3 DNA reads TGTGCCAGCAGCGCAGCACCGGGACAGTACCAAGAGACCCAGTACTTC. Its protein is CASSAAPGQYQETQYF.

The J gene is TRBJ2-1, the V gene TRBV5-6; 8 positions agree with TRBD2. The CDR3 runs to 15 residues. V lost 5 bases, J lost 8 bases, and 12 bases stayed unmatched. Germline CDR1 and CDR2: SGHDT and YYEEEE. The CDR3, as DNA: TGTGCCAGCAGTCGGGGGGGCCGGGTTGAGGATGAGCAGTTCTTC. This sequence encodes CASSRGGRVEDEQFF.

The genes are TRBV4-3 and TRBJ1-4; D is perhaps TRBD1 (5 bases). This CDR3 has 15 residues. The germline V and J ends were trimmed by 0 bases and 7 bases, with 12 bases remaining between them. CDR1 and CDR2 from the germline V gene are LGHNA and YSLEER. The CDR3 sequence: CASSQEQGSGEKLFF. The CDR3 nucleotides read TGCGCCAGCAGCCAAGAGCAGGGCTCGGGTGAAAAACTGTTTTTT.

This chain links TRBV5-5 with TRBJ2-5, with TRBD2 as a possible D gene (5 bases). Trimming stripped 0 bases from V and 0 bases from J, with 6 bases between. The CDR3 loop spans 14 amino acids. Germline V gene data show CDR1 as SGHKS and CDR2 as YYEKEE (reference sequence). The CDR3 DNA follows: TGTGCCAGCAGCTTGGTTAGCGACCAAGAGACCCAGTACTTC. This sequence encodes CASSLVSDQETQYF.

This clone appeared a single time. The J gene is TRBJ2-1, the V gene TRBV18; 9 nucleotides align to TRBD2. Germline CDR1 is KGHSH and CDR2 is LQKENI. The junction had 7 bases not matched to a gene; V was cut back by 0 bases and J by 4 bases. This CDR3 region has 17 residues. The CDR3 region is CASSPPAREGTYNEQFF. CDR3 coding DNA: TGTGCCAGCTCACCACCGGCGCGGGAGGGCACGTACAATGAGCAGTTCTTC.

This clone was detected only a few times. The chain links TRBV6-5 to TRBJ1-2; D unresolved. The V end lost 2 bases, the J end lost 4 bases, and 14 bases lay between the germline ends. The CDR3 contains 15 residues. Germline lookup yields CDR1 MNHEY and CDR2 SVGAGI. The CDR3 nucleotides read TGTGCCAGCAGTTACCACCCCCCGTTAAGCTATGGCTACACCTTC. This codes for CASSYHPPLSYGYTF.

This sequence joins TRBV27 and TRBJ2-7; the match to TRBD2 covers 8 bases. V shed 8 bases and J 5 bases; nucleotides not matched to a gene: 14. Germline CDR1 MNHEY, CDR2 SMNVEV (reference sequence). The CDR3 totals 15 residues. The CDR3 DNA follows: TGTGCCAGCCCGGGGGGGGCAGGGCTGAGGAACGAGCAGTACTTC. Its protein product is CASPGGAGLRNEQYF.

V is TRBV27 and J is TRBJ2-2; TRBD1 agrees at 7 bases. This CDR3 contains 16 residues. Germline assignment: CDR1 MNHEY and CDR2 SMNVEV (reference sequence). V shed 2 bases, J shed 6 bases, and the junction held 9 bases outside the gene matches. The CDR3: CASSLGVGTVPGELFF. The CDR3 coding sequence is TGTGCCAGCAGTTTAGGAGTAGGGACAGTCCCCGGGGAGCTGTTTTTT.

As concerns this clone: This likely stems from a read error, as it lies one base from a far larger clone. The CDR3 region has the DNA TGCGTCAGCAGCCCCGTGGGGTCCGGCCGAGCCAAAAACATTCAGTACTTC. Translation: CVSSPVGSGRAKNIQYF. The V and J genes are TRBV4-1 and TRBJ2-4; D is unclear. The germline V gene encodes CDR1 MGHRA and CDR2 YSYEKL. This CDR3 comprises 17 residues.

V and J are TRBV9 and TRBJ1-2; D remains ambiguous. Trimming removed 4 bases at V and 3 bases at J, with 13 bases between. The CDR3 spans 14 residues. Germline assignment: CDR1 SGDLS and CDR2 YYNGEE. The DNA for the CDR3 is TGTGCCAGCAGCCCCCGGATGTCGGACTATGGCTACACCTTC. It codes for CASSPRMSDYGYTF.